These 27 T cell receptor beta chains were all obtained from the same sample, sequenced in a study of cytomegalovirus exposure and HLA in healthy donors. A multiplex PCR was run with 60 Vbeta primers and 13 Jbeta primers. The method was immunoSEQ multiplex PCR; TCRdb's version includes in-frame clones alone and lacks a portion of them. This table has some 130,000 clones, about 9.2% appearing once. Sequenced: PBMCs. The receptors shown here come from a middle-aged woman in good health and CMV-seropositive.

In this sample, this clone turned up a few times. This rearrangement joins TRBV5-5 to TRBJ1-1, with TRBD1 matching over 7 bases. The J segment lost 5 bases and the V segment lost 1 base, leaving 5 bases of the junction unmatched. The germline V gene encodes CDR1 SGHKS and CDR2 YYEKEE (reference sequence). The CDR3 sequence is 14 residues long. The CDR3 DNA follows: TGTGCCAGCAGCTTGTTGCGACAGGGAACTGAAGCTTTCTTT. It translates to CASSLLRQGTEAFF.

The V and J genes are TRBV5-6 and TRBJ1-2; 8 bases are a match to TRBD1. The germline CDR1 and CDR2 sequences are SGHDT and YYEEEE. J gave up 6 bases and V 2 bases, and 12 bases lay outside the gene matches. This CDR3 is built from 16 residues. The CDR3 region has the DNA TGTGCCAGCAGCTTACCGGGGACCTGGACAGGGAATGGCTACACCTTC. Its protein is CASSLPGTWTGNGYTF.

Concerning this clone itself: This same CDR3 is encoded by further DNA sequences in the sample. The V gene is TRBV5-1, the J gene TRBJ1-2; a weak D match, TRBD1 (6 bases). V was cut by 0 bases and J by 2 bases, with 8 bases left in between. In germline, CDR1 is SGHRS, CDR2 YFSETQ. The CDR3 is 14 amino acids. CDR3 nucleotide sequence: TGCGCCAGCAGCTTGGGGGGGGGCAACTATGGCTACACCTTC. It specifies CASSLGGGNYGYTF. The full variable domain, its missing parts supplied by reference TRBV5-1 and TRBJ1-2, is KAGVTQTPRYLIKTRGQQVTLSCSPISGHRSVSWYQQTPGQGLQFLFEYFSETQRNKGNFPGRFSGRQFSNSRSEMNVSTLELGDSALYLCASSLGGGNYGYTFGSGTRLTVV.

CDR3: CASSLEDSLYNEQFF. CDR3 in DNA: TGCGCCAGCAGCTTGGAGGACTCCCTATACAATGAGCAGTTCTTC. The rearrangement links TRBV5-1 to TRBJ2-1; a possible D gene is TRBD2 (5 bases). V dropped 0 bases and J dropped 4 bases, with 11 bases sitting between them. CDR1 SGHRS and CDR2 YFSETQ come from the germline V gene. The CDR3 loop spans 15 amino acids.

There are a few counts of this clone. The rearrangement joins TRBV6-1 to TRBJ1-2; 11 bases align to TRBD1. Losses at the gene ends were 2 bases for V and 7 bases for J; bases not matched to a gene: 6. This CDR3 comprises 15 residues. Germline V gene sequence: CDR1 MNHNS, CDR2 SASEGT. The CDR3 DNA reads as TGTGCCAGCAGTGAAATCGGACAGGGGGCTGGTGGCTACACCTTC. Its translation is CASSEIGQGAGGYTF.

V and J are TRBV4-1 and TRBJ2-7, with TRBD2 matching 10 bases. This CDR3 comprises 17 residues. V lost 3 bases and J lost 8; bases outside the gene matches: 16. From germline, CDR1 is MGHRA and CDR2 YSYEKL. CDR3 protein: CASSQATGTSVLIQQYF. CDR3 nucleotides: TGCGCCAGCAGCCAGGCCACCGGGACTAGCGTCCTCATCCAGCAGTACTTC.

This clone was seen only a few times. The rearrangement links TRBV5-1 to TRBJ1-2; tentative D call: TRBD1 (5 bases). This CDR3 comprises 13 residues. Trimming stripped 0 bases from V and 7 bases from J, with 10 bases between. Germline CDR1 and CDR2: SGHRS and YFSETQ. CDR3 in amino acids: CASSLASQGGYTF. In DNA, the CDR3 is TGCGCCAGCAGCTTGGCCTCCCAGGGTGGCTACACCTTC.

V is TRBV19 and J is TRBJ2-7; D perhaps matches TRBD2 (6 bases). V was cut by 3 bases and J by 6 bases, with 9 bases left in between. The germline V gene encodes CDR1 LNHDA and CDR2 SQIVND (reference sequence). The length of the CDR3 is 12 residues. CDR3 protein: CASSIVGGEQYF. In DNA, the CDR3 is TGTGCCAGTAGTATCGTGGGGGGCGAGCAGTACTTC.

The gene calls are TRBV5-4 and TRBJ2-7; TRBD2 matches at 13 bases. Germline CDR1 is SGHNT and CDR2 is YYREEE (reference sequence). The ends lost 2 bases at V and 10 bases at J; junction bases unmatched: 3. There are 13 residues in the CDR3. CDR3 DNA sequence: TGTGCCAGCAGCTTAGCGGGACTAGCGGGACAGTACTTC. It translates to CASSLAGLAGQYF.

The sample holds a few counts of this clone. This sequence joins TRBV4-1 and TRBJ1-2; 10 nucleotides line up with TRBD1. The V gene's germline CDR1 is MGHRA and CDR2 YSYEKL. V lost 8 bases, J lost 3 bases, and 3 bases stayed unmatched. This CDR3 has 13 residues. CDR3 sequence: CASLGQGHYGYTF. The CDR3 coding sequence is TGCGCCAGCTTGGGACAGGGGCACTATGGCTACACCTTC.

In its sample, this clone was seen a few times. The V call is TRBV29-1, the J call TRBJ1-2; the D is unclear. CDR1 SQVTM and CDR2 ANQGSEA come from the germline V gene. V dropped 2 bases and J dropped 5 bases, with 15 bases sitting between them. The CDR3 has 14 residues. CDR3 sequence (DNA): TGCAGCGTTGAAACGCGCCCCCCGGAGTATGGCTACACCTTC. This encodes CSVETRPPEYGYTF.

This clone turned up a few times. CDR3 sequence reads: CASSPWTGSEAFF. CDR3 in DNA: TGTGCCAGCAGCCCCTGGACAGGGTCTGAAGCTTTCTTT. The gene calls are TRBV5-5 and TRBJ1-1; 8 bases align to TRBD1. Germline CDR1 SGHKS, CDR2 YYEKEE (reference sequence). The trim removed 4 bases at V and 6 bases at J, leaving 5 bases unmatched. The CDR3 runs to 13 residues.

Ten or more counts support this clone. The rearrangement links TRBV10-3 to TRBJ2-1, with 9 bases identical to TRBD1. The V gene's germline CDR1 is ENHRY and CDR2 SYGVKD. J gave up 8 bases and V 2 bases, and 10 bases lay outside the gene matches. The CDR3 has 16 residues. The CDR3 spells CAISEGTGLYLDEQFF. The CDR3 region has the DNA TGTGCCATCAGTGAGGGGACAGGGTTATACTTGGATGAGCAGTTCTTC.

A few counts support this clone. The chain couples TRBV9 to TRBJ2-1, with TRBD2 identical over 11 bases. Trimming removed 4 bases from V and 4 bases from J; junction bases left unmatched: 4. Germline loops: CDR1 SGDLS, CDR2 YYNGEE. CDR3 length: 15 amino acids. CDR3 sequence (DNA): TGTGCCAGCAGCTCCCGACTAGCGGGGTACAATGAGCAGTTCTTC. This sequence encodes CASSSRLAGYNEQFF.

This clone turned up a few times. The chain couples TRBV5-1 to TRBJ2-1, with D possibly being TRBD2 (6 bases). The CDR3 sequence is 14 residues long. The germline gives CDR1 SGHRS, CDR2 YFSETQ. V shed 3 bases and J shed 6 bases, with 13 bases lying between them. CDR3: CASSYGGPLNEQFF. DNA for the CDR3: TGCGCCAGCAGCTACGGGGGACCCCTCAATGAGCAGTTCTTC.

CDR3 residues: CASSSLNRGLDEKLFF. The CDR3 nucleotides are TGTGCCAGCAGCTCCCTCAACAGGGGGCTCGATGAAAAACTGTTTTTT. The chain employs TRBV7-8 and TRBJ1-4; 9 bases are a match to TRBD1. The germline CDR1 and CDR2 sequences are SGHVS and FQNEAQ. This CDR3 is 16 amino acids long. V lost 4 bases to trimming and J lost 6 bases; unmatched junction nucleotides: 9.

This clone was picked up a small number of times. CDR3 sequence (DNA): TGTGCCAGCAGTTACAGACAGGGGACAAACACTGAAGCTTTCTTT. Protein sequence: CASSYRQGTNTEAFF. The rearrangement joins TRBV6-6 to TRBJ1-1, with 8 positions matching TRBD1. This CDR3 is built from 15 residues. Germline lookup yields CDR1 MNHNY and CDR2 SVGAGI (reference sequence). V shed 2 bases, J shed 2 bases, and the junction held 4 bases outside the gene matches.

This chain joins TRBV19 and TRBJ2-5, with D maybe TRBD2 (5 bases). Germline assignment: CDR1 LNHDA and CDR2 SQIVND (reference sequence). CDR3 length: 14 residues. V was trimmed by 6 bases and J by 0 bases, leaving 11 bases between them. The CDR3 DNA reads as TGTGCCAGTAGATCCTACGGGGACCAAGAGACCCAGTACTTC. Translated, it gives CASRSYGDQETQYF. The full variable domain, completed using reference TRBV19 and TRBJ2-5, is DGGITQSPKYLFRKEGQNVTLSCEQNLNHDAMYWYRQDPGQGLRLIYYSQIVNDFQKGDIAEGYSVSREKKESFPLTVTSAQKNPTAFYLCASRSYGDQETQYFGPGTRLLVL.

Only a few counts were recorded for this clone. This same CDR3 is encoded by further DNA sequences in the sample. The chain is built from TRBV2 and TRBJ1-2; D is uncertain. The V gene's germline CDR1 is SNHLY and CDR2 FYNNEI. V dropped 4 bases and J dropped 1 base, with 7 bases sitting between them. This CDR3 is built from 13 residues. CDR3 residues: CASSVDINYGYTF. CDR3 nucleotide sequence: TGTGCCAGCAGTGTCGACATTAACTATGGCTACACCTTC.

The rearrangement uses TRBV14 and TRBJ1-4; possibly TRBD1 for D (5 bases). Germline V gives CDR1 SGHDN, CDR2 FVKESK. The length of the CDR3 is 18 residues. The ends were cut back, 2 bases at V and 5 bases at J, with 21 bases in the middle. CDR3 protein: CASSQTILRGGRNEKLFF. DNA of the CDR3: TGTGCCAGCAGCCAAACAATCTTACGGGGGGGAAGGAATGAAAAACTGTTTTTT. Complete variable domain (other parts from reference TRBV14 and TRBJ1-4): EAGVTQFPSHSVIEKGQTVTLRCDPISGHDNLYWYRRVMGKEIKFLLHFVKESKQDESGMPNNRFLAERTGGTYSTLKVQPAELEDSGVYFCASSQTILRGGRNEKLFFGSGTQLSVL.

Only a few counts were recorded for this clone. The rearrangement links TRBV5-1 to TRBJ1-5, with TRBD1 identical over 7 bases. Germline CDR1 and CDR2: SGHRS and YFSETQ. The CDR3 consists of 16 residues. V was clipped by 0 bases and J by 1 base; unmatched bases: 4. CDR3: CASSLAVDRSNQPQHF. In nucleotides, the CDR3 is TGCGCCAGCAGCTTGGCCGTGGACAGGAGCAATCAGCCCCAGCATTTT.

The V call is TRBV5-1, the J call TRBJ2-5; D gene uncertain. Germline V gene lookup returns CDR1 SGHRS and CDR2 YFSETQ. Trimming shortened V by 0 bases and J by 2 bases, and 8 bases separated the two germline ends. The CDR3 extends over 14 amino acids. The CDR3 DNA sequence: TGCGCCAGCAGCTTGGTCGAGGTTCAAGAGACCCAGTACTTC. This gives the protein CASSLVEVQETQYF.

The chain combines TRBV6-4 with TRBJ2-3, with D possibly being TRBD2 (6 bases). The CDR3 is made up of 14 amino acids. Germline CDR1 is MRHNA and CDR2 is SNTAGT. The V end lost 4 bases, the J end lost 6 bases, and 14 bases lay between the germline ends. The CDR3: CASSGMGGLDTQYF. The CDR3 bases are TGTGCCAGCAGTGGGATGGGAGGTTTGGATACGCAGTATTTT.

This chain joins TRBV23-1 and TRBJ1-5; D unclear. TRBV23-1 is an open reading frame, and its role is uncertain. The ends were cut back, 3 bases at V and 5 bases at J, with 5 bases in the middle. The length of the CDR3 is 12 residues. The CDR3 DNA reads TGCGCCAGCAGTCACGCGGATCAGCCCCAGCATTTT. It translates to CASSHADQPQHF.

The chain employs TRBV9 and TRBJ2-1, with 7 bases matching TRBD1. The CDR3 sequence is 15 residues long. The V gene's germline CDR1 is SGDLS and CDR2 YYNGEE. J was trimmed by 4 bases and V by 3 bases; bases with no gene match: 7. The CDR3 sequence is CASSDGTAGYNEQFF. As DNA, the CDR3 is TGTGCCAGCAGCGACGGGACAGCAGGATACAATGAGCAGTTCTTC. The complete variable domain, with remaining parts taken from reference TRBV9 and TRBJ2-1, reads DSGVTQTPKHLITATGQRVTLRCSPRSGDLSVYWYQQSLDQGLQFLIQYYNGEERAKGNILERFSAQQFPDLHSELNLSSLELGDSALYFCASSDGTAGYNEQFFGPGTRLTVL.

Worth noting for this clone: This CDR3 fails to terminate in the conserved phenylalanine or tryptophan, so it likely reflects a read error. The chain uses TRBV25-1 and TRBJ1-5; D remains unclear. The V end lost 3 bases, the J end lost 4 bases, and 10 bases lay between the germline ends. CDR3 length: 14 residues. CDR1 is MGHDK and CDR2 is SYGVNS in the germline V gene. The DNA for the CDR3 is TGTGCCAGCAGTGACTCACAGAAAAATCAGCCCCAGCATGTT. Its translation is CASSDSQKNQPQHV.

CDR3 nucleotide sequence: TGTGCCAGCAGCACCGAGAAGAACACTGAAGCTTTCTTT. Translating it yields CASSTEKNTEAFF. The V and J genes are TRBV2 and TRBJ1-1; D unclear. The length of the CDR3 is 13 residues. The germline V and J ends were trimmed by 6 bases and 1 base, with 9 bases remaining between them. Germline CDR1 is SNHLY and CDR2 is FYNNEI.